The 15 T cell receptor beta chains below all came from one sample that was sequenced in a study of blood T cell repertoires in COVID-19 (dated by TCRdb to 2019 to 2021). Preparation of the library involved the immunoSEQ multiplex PCR assay. TCRdb took this table from immuneACCESS and kept in-frame rearrangements with V and J called. Such tables lack part of the clones; where checked against another copy, unresolved V genes explain under half of the gap, and the rest is unexplained. The sample records over 130,000 clones, 76% of which are singletons. The ten largest clones take up around 4.2% of the sample. The sequenced sample was peripheral blood. Every receptor here comes from a woman older than 75 with active or convalescent COVID-19.

The sample holds one count of this clone. V is TRBV5-4 and J is TRBJ1-5, with TRBD1 matching 7 bases. J lost 7 bases, V lost 2 bases, and 15 bases had no gene match. Germline values: CDR1 SGHNT, CDR2 YYREEE (reference sequence). This CDR3 region has 17 residues. The chain's CDR3 is CASSFPKIDRVEQPQHF. Written as DNA, the CDR3 is TGTGCCAGCAGCTTCCCAAAAATCGACAGGGTGGAGCAGCCCCAGCATTTT.

The chain has TRBV4-2 and TRBJ2-5; a possible D gene is TRBD2 (6 bases). The germline V gene has CDR1 LGHNA and CDR2 YNFKEQ. This CDR3 is 17 amino acids long. V was trimmed by 4 bases and J by 2 bases, leaving 20 bases between them. Written as DNA, the CDR3 is TGTGCCAGCAGCCCCTCCCTCGACAGCGCGGGACAAGAGACCCAGTACTTC. The encoded protein is CASSPSLDSAGQETQYF.

The chain recombines TRBV19 with TRBJ2-2; D possibly corresponds to TRBD1 (5 bases). V was cut by 5 bases and J by 5 bases, with 15 bases left in between. This CDR3 region has 15 residues. The germline gives CDR1 LNHDA, CDR2 SQIVND (reference sequence). In nucleotides, the CDR3 is TGTGCCAGTAGTCTACTCGCAGGGCGGACCGGGGAGCTGTTTTTT. It translates to CASSLLAGRTGELFF. The variable domain in full, with the rest retrieved from reference TRBV19 and TRBJ2-2, is DGGITQSPKYLFRKEGQNVTLSCEQNLNHDAMYWYRQDPGQGLRLIYYSQIVNDFQKGDIAEGYSVSREKKESFPLTVTSAQKNPTAFYLCASSLLAGRTGELFFGEGSRLTVL.

This clone was observed a few times. The chain couples TRBV19 to TRBJ1-1; possible D gene TRBD1, 5 bases. This CDR3 spans 14 amino acids. Germline V CDR1 and CDR2: LNHDA, SQIVND (reference sequence). Deletions cut 4 bases from V and 3 bases from J, with 12 bases between. CDR3 sequence reads: CASSKWGGDTEAFF. The CDR3 DNA reads as TGTGCCAGTAGTAAATGGGGGGGAGACACTGAAGCTTTCTTT. The variable domain in full, completed from reference TRBV19 and TRBJ1-1, reads DGGITQSPKYLFRKEGQNVTLSCEQNLNHDAMYWYRQDPGQGLRLIYYSQIVNDFQKGDIAEGYSVSREKKESFPLTVTSAQKNPTAFYLCASSKWGGDTEAFFGQGTRLTVV.

The gene calls are TRBV7-9 and TRBJ1-6, with D possibly TRBD1 on 5 matching bases. This CDR3 region has 14 residues. CDR1 SEHNR and CDR2 FQNEAQ come from the germline V gene (reference sequence). Trimming left V 6 bases short and J 5 bases short, with 11 bases between. The DNA of the CDR3 is TGTGCCAGCAGGCGGGACCCCCATAATTCACCCCTCCACTTT. Translating gives CASRRDPHNSPLHF.

The chain couples TRBV12-3 or TRBV12-4 to TRBJ1-5; TRBD1 is a possible D gene (5 bases). The CDR3 runs to 12 residues. The V and J ends lost 7 bases and 7 bases respectively, with 11 bases between them. CDR3 DNA sequence: TGTGCCAGCAACCATCCAGGGCAGCCCCAGCATTTT. Translation gives CASNHPGQPQHF.

The chain combines TRBV7-8 with TRBJ1-1; D call uncertain. The germline CDR1 and CDR2 sequences are SGHVS and FQNEAQ. V dropped 5 bases and J dropped 5 bases, with 9 bases sitting between them. The CDR3 covers 12 residues. In DNA form, the CDR3 reads TGTGCCAGCAGCCCCGGGGATACTGAAGCTTTCTTT. Amino acid sequence: CASSPGDTEAFF.

This clone has a handful of counts. The chain uses TRBV6-5 and TRBJ1-1; TRBD1 is a possible D gene (5 bases). The germline gives CDR1 MNHEY, CDR2 SVGAGI. This CDR3 contains 15 residues. V lost 6 bases and J 5 bases, leaving 19 bases between the germline ends. CDR3 in amino acids: CASRGESSEGTEAFF. The CDR3 nucleotides read TGTGCCAGCAGGGGGGAGAGCTCGGAGGGGACTGAAGCTTTCTTT.

The chain is built from TRBV6-4 and TRBJ2-3; 12 nucleotides line up with TRBD2. The CDR3 contains 18 residues. The V gene end was trimmed by 0 bases and the J gene end by 6 bases; junction bases not matched to a gene: 10. Looked up from germline, CDR1 is MRHNA and CDR2 is SNTAGT. CDR3 bases: TGTGCCAGCAGTGACTCGACGTCTAGCGGGGGGGCCTCCGATACGCAGTATTTT. This codes for CASSDSTSSGGASDTQYF.

The rearrangement joins TRBV15 to TRBJ2-5, with 7 bases identical to TRBD1. The length of the CDR3 is 15 residues. V lost 1 base to trimming and J lost 2 bases; unmatched junction nucleotides: 4. CDR1 and CDR2 (germline): LNHNV, YYDKDF (reference sequence). CDR3 residues: CATSRVQGKQETQYF. CDR3 nucleotides: TGTGCCACCAGCAGAGTACAGGGGAAGCAAGAGACCCAGTACTTC.

Written as DNA, the CDR3 is TGTGCCAGCAGCGTCGGACTAGCGGGGGGGAGTGAGCAGTTCTTC. Residues: CASSVGLAGGSEQFF. The J gene is TRBJ2-1, the V gene TRBV7-2; 15 bases agree with TRBD2. CDR1 is SGHTA and CDR2 is FQGNSA in the germline V gene. CDR3 length: 15 residues. V dropped 5 bases and J dropped 9; count of bases not matched to a gene: 5.

This rearrangement joins TRBV7-2 to TRBJ2-2; 7 bases fit TRBD2. The CDR3 is made up of 16 amino acids. V shed 0 bases and J 1 base; nucleotides not matched to a gene: 2. Germline lookup yields CDR1 SGHTA and CDR2 FQGNSA. CDR3 bases: TGTGCCAGCAGCTTAGCGGCTAGCGGGAACACCGGGGAGCTGTTTTTT. This encodes CASSLAASGNTGELFF.

The table lists this clone with a few counts. The J gene is TRBJ1-5, the V gene TRBV4-2, with TRBD1 identical over 12 bases. Germline V gene data show CDR1 as LGHNA and CDR2 as YNFKEQ. CDR3 length: 16 residues. The V and J ends lost 1 base and 5 bases, in that order; junction bases with no gene match: 3. The CDR3 sequence: CASSQVGQGADQPQHF. The CDR3 DNA sequence: TGTGCCAGCAGCCAAGTGGGACAGGGGGCGGATCAGCCCCAGCATTTT.

The chain carries TRBV6-5 and TRBJ2-7, with D perhaps matching TRBD1 (6 bases). Trimming pared 2 bases from V and 2 bases from J, leaving 10 bases between. The germline V gene has CDR1 MNHEY and CDR2 SVGAGI. The CDR3 extends over 14 amino acids. CDR3 loop: CASSYRQAAYEQYF. DNA for the CDR3: TGTGCCAGCAGTTACCGACAGGCCGCCTACGAGCAGTACTTC.

The V call is TRBV19, the J call TRBJ1-5; 10 nucleotides agree with TRBD1. In germline, CDR1 is LNHDA, CDR2 SQIVND (reference sequence). The V and J ends lost 3 bases and 4 bases, in that order; junction bases with no gene match: 3. The CDR3 sequence is 15 residues long. As DNA, the CDR3 is TGTGCCAGTAGTATCGGGACAGGGGAAAATCAGCCCCAGCATTTT. This codes for CASSIGTGENQPQHF.